This T cell receptor beta chain was identified during a study of technical replicates of blood from several donors. Produced via immunoSEQ multiplex PCR; TCRdb's table is partial and in-frame only. The table includes roughly 80,000 clones, 93% detected once. Trimming took 0 bases from V and 6 from J, leaving 9 bases between them. Germline-derived CDR1 and CDR2 are ENHRY and SYGVKD. The CDR3 consists of 14 residues. What was sequenced was T cells isolated from PBMCs. The origin of this receptor is a human donor in good health. The V and J genes are TRBV10-3 and TRBJ1-5; D gene uncertain. The CDR3: CAISESLTAQPQHF. For the CDR3, the DNA is TGTGCCATCAGTGAGTCTCTAACAGCTCAGCCCCAGCATTTT.